The 16 T cell receptor beta chains reported below all come from one sample, sequenced in a study of technical replicates of blood from a few donors. Some clones are missing from TCRdb's copy, which holds only in-frame ones; the method was immunoSEQ multiplex PCR. The sample includes roughly 100,000 clones, 95% to 97% of them seen just once. The sample taken for sequencing was T cells isolated from PBMCs. These receptors originate from a human donor in good health.

DNA of the CDR3: TGTGCCAGCAGCCCATCCATGTCGCCAGGATTGGAGCAGTACTTC. Translating gives CASSPSMSPGLEQYF. This chain joins TRBV27 and TRBJ2-7; D call uncertain. CDR1 is MNHEY, CDR2 SMNVEV, per germline (reference sequence). CDR3 size: 15 residues. V lost 6 bases to trimming and J lost 7 bases, with 22 bases between them.

DNA for the CDR3: TGTGCCAGCAGTGTGGACAGGAGTCATGGCTACACCTTC. It translates to CASSVDRSHGYTF. The J gene is TRBJ1-2, the V gene TRBV6-1; 7 positions agree with TRBD1. The CDR3 covers 13 residues. Germline V gives CDR1 MNHNS, CDR2 SASEGT. V was pared by 4 bases and J by 6 bases, with 5 bases of the junction left unmatched.

This clone was counted a single time. V gene TRBV7-9 combines with J gene TRBJ2-6; 7 nucleotides align to TRBD1. CDR1 SEHNR and CDR2 FQNEAQ come from the germline V gene (reference sequence). V shed 5 bases, J shed 2 bases, and the junction held 3 bases outside the gene matches. The CDR3 is 15 amino acids. Written as DNA, the CDR3 is TGTGCCAGCAGCGTAGACAGGGCTGGGGCCAACGTCCTGACTTTC. It specifies CASSVDRAGANVLTF. Looking up the rest from reference TRBV7-9 and TRBJ2-6 gives the full variable domain: DTGVSQNPRHKITKRGQNVTFRCDPISEHNRLYWYRQTLGQGPEFLTYFQNEAQLEKSRLLSDRFSAERPKGSFSTLEIQRTEQGDSAMYLCASSVDRAGANVLTFGAGSRLTVL.

The chain recombines TRBV28 with TRBJ2-7; 8 bases map to TRBD1. Germline CDR1 reads MDHEN; CDR2 reads SYDVKM. With 5 bases clipped from V and 7 bases from J, the junction kept 7 bases outside the gene matches. There are 13 residues in the CDR3. As DNA, the CDR3 is TGTGCCAGCAGTGACAGGGGCCTAATTGAGCAGTACTTC. Encoded protein: CASSDRGLIEQYF.

The chain is built from TRBV19 and TRBJ1-4; D is ambiguous. This CDR3 has 13 amino acids. V gave up 7 bases and J gave up 7 bases, with 13 bases separating them. Germline assignment: CDR1 LNHDA and CDR2 SQIVND (reference sequence). The CDR3 region is CASKPRRFEKLFF. Written as DNA, the CDR3 is TGTGCCAGTAAACCGAGGAGATTTGAAAAACTGTTTTTT.

The gene calls are TRBV11-3 and TRBJ2-1, with TRBD2 matching over 14 bases. CDR1 and CDR2 (germline): SGHNT, YENEEA. Germline trimming cut 5 bases from V and 6 bases from J; bases unmatched to any gene: 6. CDR3 length: 16 amino acids. CDR3 in DNA: TGTGCCAGCAGCCCCGGGACTAGCGGGAGCCGCAATGAGCAGTTCTTC. Its translation: CASSPGTSGSRNEQFF. The whole variable domain, remainder taken from reference TRBV11-3 and TRBJ2-1, is EAGVVQSPRYKIIEKKQPVAFWCNPISGHNTLYWYLQNLGQGPELLIRYENEEAVDDSQLPKDRFSAERLKGVDSTLKIQPAELGDSAVYLCASSPGTSGSRNEQFFGPGTRLTVL.

The chain combines TRBV2 with TRBJ2-7, with 8 bases lining up with TRBD1. The ends lost 3 bases at V and 4 bases at J; junction bases unmatched: 5. Germline loops: CDR1 SNHLY, CDR2 FYNNEI. The CDR3 has 14 amino acids. The CDR3 reads CASSDPDRGYEQYF. The CDR3 nucleotides are TGTGCCAGCAGTGACCCCGACAGGGGATACGAGCAGTACTTC.

This chain connects TRBV23-1 to TRBJ2-3; a possible D gene is TRBD2 (6 bases). TRBV23-1 is an open reading frame whose function is uncertain. CDR3 length: 17 amino acids. Trimming stripped 4 bases from V and 0 bases from J, with 17 bases between. CDR3 DNA sequence: TGCGCCAGCAGTCGGGAGGCGAGCGCTTCTAGCACAGATACGCAGTATTTT. Translation: CASSREASASSTDTQYF.

The chain employs TRBV5-4 and TRBJ1-3, with D maybe TRBD1 (5 bases). With 0 bases removed from V and 2 bases from J, the gap between germline ends came to 12 bases. The CDR3 runs 16 residues. The V gene's germline CDR1 is SGHNT and CDR2 YYREEE (reference sequence). The CDR3 protein is CASSLDFGGTGNTIYF. The CDR3 nucleotides are TGTGCCAGCAGCTTGGATTTCGGGGGAACTGGAAACACCATATATTTT.

The chain uses TRBV2 and TRBJ1-2; the D gene is possibly TRBD1 (6 bases). The CDR3 is 14 amino acids. The germline V gene encodes CDR1 SNHLY and CDR2 FYNNEI. V lost 5 bases, J lost 4 bases, and 14 bases lay in between. For the CDR3, the DNA is TGTGCCAGCAGTCCAACGACAGGCTTCTATGGCTACACCTTC. Translating gives CASSPTTGFYGYTF.

J is TRBJ2-4 and V is TRBV5-1; the D gene is possibly TRBD2 (6 bases). V was shortened by 0 bases and J by 5 bases, with 24 bases between the two germline ends. The germline CDR1 and CDR2 sequences are SGHRS and YFSETQ. The CDR3 extends over 19 amino acids. This chain's CDR3 is CASSLGLVSGDQPENIQYF. For the CDR3, the DNA is TGCGCCAGCAGCTTGGGGTTAGTCTCGGGGGACCAGCCGGAAAACATTCAGTACTTC.

The chain joins TRBV19 to TRBJ1-4; TRBD1 agrees at 7 bases. V gave up 4 bases and J gave up 2 bases; unmatched junction bases: 4. Per the germline V gene, CDR1 is LNHDA and CDR2 is SQIVND (reference sequence). The CDR3 contains 15 residues. CDR3 region: CASSRQTGTNEKLFF. The DNA of the CDR3 is TGTGCCAGTAGTAGACAGACAGGGACTAATGAAAAACTGTTTTTT.

The chain has TRBV5-1 and TRBJ1-5; TRBD1 might be the D (6 bases). This CDR3 is 14 amino acids long. Trimming cost V 4 bases and J 4 bases, with 12 bases left between them. Germline CDR1 SGHRS, CDR2 YFSETQ. The CDR3: CASSPTQGNQPQHF. Written as DNA, the CDR3 is TGCGCCAGCAGCCCGACACAGGGAAATCAGCCCCAGCATTTT.

J is TRBJ2-5 and V is TRBV9, with 8 bases matching TRBD2. Germline V gives CDR1 SGDLS, CDR2 YYNGEE. The CDR3 has 15 amino acids. Trimming at V came to 1 base and at J to 4 bases, leaving 6 bases not matched to a gene. The CDR3 region has the DNA TGTGCCAGCAGCGTAAGTCAGCTAGCGGGAGAGACCCAGTACTTC. It encodes CASSVSQLAGETQYF.

The V call is TRBV14, the J call TRBJ2-2, with D unclear. The V gene's germline CDR1 is SGHDN and CDR2 FVKESK. The V end was cut by 1 base, the J end by 2 bases, with 5 bases between. The CDR3 is 14 amino acids. The CDR3 region is CASSQVLNTGELFF. In DNA form, the CDR3 reads TGTGCCAGCAGCCAAGTCCTCAACACCGGGGAGCTGTTTTTT.

J is TRBJ2-7 and V is TRBV14; D is perhaps TRBD2 (6 bases). The CDR3 spans 16 residues. CDR1 and CDR2 (germline): SGHDN, FVKESK. With 3 bases removed from V and 1 base from J, the gap between germline ends came to 16 bases. The CDR3 DNA sequence: TGTGCCAGCAGCCACCTTAGCGGAGAGGGATCCTACGAGCAGTACTTC. It yields the protein CASSHLSGEGSYEQYF.